A single sample is the source of the 7 T cell receptor beta chains below, sequenced in a study of shared clonotypes between healthy human individuals. As defined, naive CD8 cells were CD45RO-negative and positively selected for CCR7, with terminally differentiated effector memory CD45RA+ cells excluded. The assay was immunoSEQ multiplex PCR, and TCRdb's table has in-frame clones only and misses some. This table has hundreds of thousands of clones, approximately 96% appearing once. The sample consisted of naive CD8+ T cells sorted from blood. These receptors came from a woman in her twenties or thirties in good health.

The chain couples TRBV7-8 to TRBJ2-5; 9 bases are a match to TRBD1. V shed 3 bases, J shed 5 bases, and the junction held 1 base outside the gene matches. Germline-derived CDR1 and CDR2 are SGHVS and FQNEAQ. The CDR3 length is 13 residues. CDR3: CASSLTGGETQYF. The CDR3 region has the DNA TGTGCCAGCAGCTTGACAGGGGGGGAGACCCAGTACTTC.

CDR3 amino acids: CAISGYTRGADSYNEQFF. For the CDR3, the DNA is TGTGCCATCAGTGGTTACACAAGAGGGGCAGATTCCTACAATGAGCAGTTCTTC. This sequence joins TRBV10-3 and TRBJ2-1; D may correspond to TRBD1 or TRBD2 (5 bases each). Trimming cost V 4 bases and J 1 base, with 20 bases left between them. This CDR3 is built from 18 residues. Germline V lookup: CDR1 ENHRY, CDR2 SYGVKD.

This chain links TRBV4-2 with TRBJ1-2; D gene ambiguous. The V gene's germline CDR1 is LGHNA and CDR2 YNFKEQ. V shed 0 bases and J shed 3 bases, with 14 bases lying between them. This CDR3 is 16 amino acids long. The CDR3 is CASSQELTSLYYGYTF. Written as DNA, the CDR3 is TGTGCCAGCAGCCAAGAACTAACTTCCCTTTACTATGGCTACACCTTC.

The chain has TRBV30 and TRBJ1-1; D is perhaps TRBD1 (5 bases). This CDR3 is 14 amino acids long. Deletions cut 5 bases from V and 4 bases from J, with 17 bases between. Germline CDR1 reads GTSNPN; CDR2 reads SVGIG (reference sequence). The CDR3 sequence: CAWVSTGGGTEAFF. The CDR3 nucleotides read TGTGCCTGGGTATCCACCGGGGGGGGCACTGAAGCTTTCTTT.

The V and J genes are TRBV15 and TRBJ1-1, with 7 bases identical to TRBD1. CDR1 is LNHNV, CDR2 YYDKDF, per germline (reference sequence). J gave up 0 bases and V 4 bases, and 8 bases lay outside the gene matches. CDR3 size: 16 residues. CDR3 protein: CATSKRRQGMNTEAFF. CDR3 DNA: TGTGCCACCAGCAAAAGGCGACAGGGCATGAACACTGAAGCTTTCTTT.

This clone was recorded a few times. This chain joins TRBV7-2 and TRBJ2-7; 8 nucleotides match TRBD2. J gave up 4 bases and V 5 bases, and 7 bases lay outside the gene matches. The V gene's germline CDR1 is SGHTA and CDR2 FQGNSA. This CDR3 spans 14 amino acids. CDR3 loop: CASSIGTSVYEQYF. CDR3 DNA: TGTGCCAGCAGCATAGGGACTAGTGTTTACGAGCAGTACTTC.

This chain uses TRBV13 with TRBJ2-7; the match to TRBD1 covers 7 bases. J lost 5 bases, V lost 5 bases, and 3 bases had no gene match. This CDR3 comprises 12 residues. Germline CDR1 is PRHDT and CDR2 is FYEKMQ (reference sequence). For the CDR3, the DNA is TGTGCCAGCAGCCGACAGGGTGACGAGCAGTACTTC. It specifies CASSRQGDEQYF. The full variable domain, rest sourced from reference TRBV13 and TRBJ2-7, is AAGVIQSPRHLIKEKRETATLKCYPIPRHDTVYWYQQGPGQDPQFLISFYEKMQSDKGSIPDRFSAQQFSDYHSELNMSSLELGDSALYFCASSRQGDEQYFGPGTRLTVT.